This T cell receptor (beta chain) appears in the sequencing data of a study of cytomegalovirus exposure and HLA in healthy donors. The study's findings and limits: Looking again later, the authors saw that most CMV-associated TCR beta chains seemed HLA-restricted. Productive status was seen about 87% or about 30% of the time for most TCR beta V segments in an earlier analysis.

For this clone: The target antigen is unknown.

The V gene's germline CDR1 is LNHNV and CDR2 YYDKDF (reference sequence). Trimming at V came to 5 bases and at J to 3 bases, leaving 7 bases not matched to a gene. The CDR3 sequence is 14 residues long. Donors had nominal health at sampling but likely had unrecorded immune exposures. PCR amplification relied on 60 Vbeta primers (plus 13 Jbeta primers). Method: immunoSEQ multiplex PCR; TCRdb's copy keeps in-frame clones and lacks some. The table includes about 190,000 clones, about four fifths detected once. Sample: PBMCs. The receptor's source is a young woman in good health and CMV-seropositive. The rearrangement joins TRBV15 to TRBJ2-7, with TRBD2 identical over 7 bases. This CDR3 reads CATSGEGRGYEQYF. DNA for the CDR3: TGTGCCACCAGCGGGGAGGGTCGAGGCTACGAGCAGTACTTC.